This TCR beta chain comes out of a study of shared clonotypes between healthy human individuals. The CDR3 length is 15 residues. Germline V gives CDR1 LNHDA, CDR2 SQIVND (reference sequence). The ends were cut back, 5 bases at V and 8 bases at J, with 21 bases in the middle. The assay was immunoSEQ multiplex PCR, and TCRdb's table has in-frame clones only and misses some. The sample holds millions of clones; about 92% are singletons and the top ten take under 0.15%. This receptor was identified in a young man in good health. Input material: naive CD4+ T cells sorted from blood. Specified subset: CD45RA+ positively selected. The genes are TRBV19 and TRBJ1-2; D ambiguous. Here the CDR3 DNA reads TGTGCCAGTAGTCAAGGGTTGGAGGGAGTTGAAGGCTACACCTTC. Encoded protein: CASSQGLEGVEGYTF.